The 25 T cell receptor beta chains reported below all come from one sample, sequenced in a study of neurological immune-mediated disorders. Using its own MiXCR run on the 5' RACE reads, TCRdb lists one record per CDR3 protein. The repertoire consists of 85,000 to 100,000 distinct CDR3 sequences, with about 3.8% occurring once and the leading ten covering under 6.5%. Specimen: PBMCs. Every receptor here comes from a woman in her late teens or twenties with multiple sclerosis.

In this sample, this clonotype turned up a few times. The junction departs from the called germline gene at one end, perhaps through a read error. V is TRBV7-7 and J is TRBJ2-7, with 7 bases aligning to TRBD1. The CDR3 runs 15 residues. The germline V gene encodes CDR1 SSHAT and CDR2 FNYEAQ (reference sequence). Here the CDR3 DNA reads TGTGCTAGCAGCTTACGAGGGGGCAGTCCCTACGAGCAGTACTTC. Translated: CASSLRGGSPYEQYF.

This clonotype was seen repeatedly, ten times or more. This chain uses TRBV7-2 with TRBJ2-5; TRBD1 matches 8 bases. The germline CDR1 and CDR2 sequences are SGHTA and FQGNSA. The CDR3 spans 16 residues. The J segment lost 5 bases and the V segment lost 4 bases, leaving 12 bases of the junction unmatched. CDR3 loop: CASSSTGQGAGETQYF. The CDR3 DNA follows: TGTGCCAGCAGCTCGACCGGCCAGGGGGCAGGGGAGACCCAGTACTTC.

This clonotype appeared many times. The CDR3 spells CASSPPTGGGNADTQYF. In DNA, the CDR3 is TGTGCCAGCTCACCACCCACAGGGGGAGGTAACGCAGATACGCAGTATTTT. The rearrangement uses TRBV18 and TRBJ2-3; 8 positions agree with TRBD1. CDR3 length: 17 amino acids. V lost 0 bases to trimming and J lost 4 bases; unmatched junction nucleotides: 9. Germline V gene sequence: CDR1 KGHSH, CDR2 LQKENI.

This clonotype was counted only a few times. J is TRBJ1-1 and V is TRBV27, with D perhaps matching TRBD1 (5 bases). The CDR3 is 16 residues long. The germline V gene has CDR1 MNHEY and CDR2 SMNVEV (reference sequence). V lost 4 bases, J lost 5 bases, and 20 bases lay in between. The CDR3 here is CASSYRSGTVPTEAFF. The CDR3 nucleotides are TGTGCCAGCAGTTACAGGTCAGGGACGGTTCCGACTGAAGCTTTCTTT.

In its sample, this clonotype was seen many times. The chain is built from TRBV6-1 and TRBJ2-1, with TRBD2 matching over 13 bases. The V segment lost 3 bases and the J segment 8 bases; nucleotides outside the gene matches: 4. This CDR3 contains 15 residues. The germline gives CDR1 MNHNS, CDR2 SASEGT. DNA of the CDR3: TGTGCCAGCAGTGACGTACTAGCGGGAGGGGATGAGCAGTTCTTC. Amino acids: CASSDVLAGGDEQFF.

This clonotype occurred many times. The chain employs TRBV11-2 and TRBJ2-1; 7 nucleotides align to TRBD1. This CDR3 spans 15 amino acids. The J segment lost 7 bases and the V segment lost 4 bases, leaving 10 bases of the junction unmatched. Looked up from germline, CDR1 is SGHAT and CDR2 is FQNNGV. CDR3 residues: CASSWGQWLDNEQFF. The CDR3, as DNA: TGTGCCAGCAGCTGGGGACAGTGGCTCGATAATGAGCAGTTCTTC. Drawing the rest from reference TRBV11-2 and TRBJ2-1, the complete variable domain is EAGVAQSPRYKIIEKRQSVAFWCNPISGHATLYWYQQILGQGPKLLIQFQNNGVVDDSQLPKDRFSAERLKGVDSTLKIQPAKLEDSAVYLCASSWGQWLDNEQFFGPGTRLTVL.

This clonotype was observed many times. The CDR3 loop reads CASSLAAAENSPLHF. In DNA form, the CDR3 reads TGTGCCAGCAGCTTAGCGGCAGCGGAAAATTCACCCCTCCACTTT. The V and J genes are TRBV7-9 and TRBJ1-6; no clear D. The CDR3 length is 15 residues. From germline, CDR1 is SEHNR and CDR2 FQNEAQ (reference sequence). With 0 bases removed from V and 7 bases from J, the gap between germline ends came to 10 bases.

At least ten counts were recorded for this clonotype. CDR3 sequence (DNA): TGTGCCATCAGTGACCCGAGGGACAGGGCCACTTCCTACGAGCAGTACTTC. Its protein is CAISDPRDRATSYEQYF. The gene calls are TRBV10-3 and TRBJ2-7, with 9 bases aligning to TRBD1. V was clipped by 3 bases and J by 1 base; unmatched bases: 10. In germline, CDR1 is ENHRY, CDR2 SYGVKD. The CDR3 is 17 amino acids.

This clonotype was recorded many times. V gene TRBV27 combines with J gene TRBJ2-7; 11 bases are a match to TRBD1. Germline CDR1 and CDR2: MNHEY and SMNVEV (reference sequence). There are 16 residues in the CDR3. V lost 6 bases and J lost 0; bases outside the gene matches: 7. The CDR3 nucleotides read TGTGCCAGCAGCCCCTCGGACAGGGGGCCCTCCTACGAGCAGTACTTC. Residues: CASSPSDRGPSYEQYF.

This clonotype was detected ten times or more. This sequence joins TRBV20-1 and TRBJ1-5; D uncertain. CDR3 length: 14 residues. Germline values: CDR1 DFQATT, CDR2 SNEGSKA (reference sequence). Trimming removed 6 bases from V and 1 base from J, with 13 bases in between. In DNA, the CDR3 is TGCAGTGCCAGGACCCCTACGAGCAATCAGCCCCAGCATTTT. Its translation: CSARTPTSNQPQHF.

This clonotype has at least ten counts. The chain carries TRBV20-1 and TRBJ2-5, with TRBD2 matching over 12 bases. This CDR3 is built from 15 residues. V lost 6 bases to trimming and J lost 5 bases; unmatched junction nucleotides: 10. Germline CDR1 and CDR2: DFQATT and SNEGSKA (reference sequence). The CDR3 DNA reads as TGCAGTGCCCCACCGACTAGCGGGGGCTGGGAGACCCAGTACTTC. This gives the protein CSAPPTSGGWETQYF.

The table lists this clonotype with many counts. This chain joins TRBV5-1 and TRBJ2-3; tentative D call: TRBD1 (5 bases). The CDR3 totals 13 residues. Germline values: CDR1 SGHRS, CDR2 YFSETQ. Trimming stripped 4 bases from V and 4 bases from J, with 10 bases between. The CDR3 protein is CASSKGSADTQYF. CDR3 DNA: TGCGCCAGCAGCAAGGGGTCCGCAGATACGCAGTATTTT.

This clonotype was counted ten times or more. CDR3 nucleotides: TGCGCCAGCAGCTTATCTGGACAGGGCCACGAGCAGTACTTC. This codes for CASSLSGQGHEQYF. The chain uses TRBV5-1 and TRBJ2-7; 8 bases align to TRBD1. The CDR3 extends over 14 amino acids. J lost 5 bases, V lost 2 bases, and 6 bases had no gene match. Germline CDR1 SGHRS, CDR2 YFSETQ. Full variable domain (missing parts from reference TRBV5-1 and TRBJ2-7): KAGVTQTPRYLIKTRGQQVTLSCSPISGHRSVSWYQQTPGQGLQFLFEYFSETQRNKGNFPGRFSGRQFSNSRSEMNVSTLELGDSALYLCASSLSGQGHEQYFGPGTRLTVT.

This clonotype was counted ten times or more. The J gene is TRBJ1-4, the V gene TRBV21-1. TRBV21-1 corresponds to a pseudogene. The CDR3 is 15 residues long. CDR3 sequence: CASSKGVEGYEKLFF. The CDR3 coding sequence is TGTGCCAGCAGCAAAGGGGTAGAAGGATACGAAAAACTGTTTTTT.

This clonotype was found many times. This chain links TRBV12-3 or TRBV12-4 with TRBJ1-3; no definite D call. Trimming cost V 6 bases and J 0 bases, with 6 bases left between them. CDR3 length: 13 residues. CDR3: CASRFFSGNTIYF. DNA for the CDR3: TGTGCCAGCAGATTTTTCTCTGGAAACACCATATATTTT.

In this sample, this clonotype turned up many times. Written as DNA, the CDR3 is TGTGCCAGCAGCCTTAGGGGGGTCTCCTACAATGAGCAGTTCTTC. This translates into CASSLRGVSYNEQFF. The chain uses TRBV11-3 and TRBJ2-1, with D perhaps matching TRBD1 or TRBD2 (6 bases each). V was shortened by 5 bases and J by 0 bases, with 11 bases between the two germline ends. Germline V gene data show CDR1 as SGHNT and CDR2 as YENEEA. The CDR3 has 15 amino acids. The whole variable domain, filled in from reference TRBV11-3 and TRBJ2-1, reads EAGVVQSPRYKIIEKKQPVAFWCNPISGHNTLYWYLQNLGQGPELLIRYENEEAVDDSQLPKDRFSAERLKGVDSTLKIQPAELGDSAVYLCASSLRGVSYNEQFFGPGTRLTVL.

This clonotype was counted many times. This chain joins TRBV5-1 and TRBJ2-2; TRBD1 matches 7 bases. The CDR3 is 15 residues long. Trimming cost V 0 bases and J 7 bases; bases outside gene matches: 6. Germline CDR1 and CDR2: SGHRS and YFSETQ. The CDR3 coding sequence is TGCGCCAGCAGCTTGGACAGGGGTAATCTCGGGGAGCTGTTTTTT. Protein sequence: CASSLDRGNLGELFF. The full variable domain, its missing parts supplied by reference TRBV5-1 and TRBJ2-2, is KAGVTQTPRYLIKTRGQQVTLSCSPISGHRSVSWYQQTPGQGLQFLFEYFSETQRNKGNFPGRFSGRQFSNSRSEMNVSTLELGDSALYLCASSLDRGNLGELFFGEGSRLTVL.

The chain combines TRBV5-5 with TRBJ2-7; D may be TRBD1 or TRBD2 (5 bases each). The germline V and J ends were trimmed by 4 bases and 3 bases, with 17 bases remaining between them. CDR1 is SGHKS and CDR2 is YYEKEE in the germline V gene (reference sequence). The CDR3 sequence is 15 residues long. The DNA for the CDR3 is TGTGCCAGCAGCGCGTGGGTGGGGGATTACTACGAGCAGTACTTC. Its protein is CASSAWVGDYYEQYF.

This clonotype was counted at least ten times. This chain's CDR3 is CSARRGGTDTQYF. CDR3 in DNA: TGCAGTGCTAGAAGGGGGGGCACAGATACGCAGTATTTT. The chain joins TRBV20-1 to TRBJ2-3; D possibly matches TRBD1 or TRBD2 (6 bases each). The CDR3 is 13 amino acids. Germline loops: CDR1 DFQATT, CDR2 SNEGSKA (reference sequence). V was trimmed by 2 bases and J by 1 base, leaving 7 bases between them.

This clonotype was recorded at least ten times. The rearrangement joins TRBV20-1 to TRBJ2-3; D is undetermined. CDR3 size: 14 residues. Germline CDR1 DFQATT, CDR2 SNEGSKA (reference sequence). V was shortened by 5 bases and J by 0 bases, with 12 bases between the two germline ends. The chain's CDR3 is CSALTSSSTDTQYF. The CDR3 DNA reads TGCAGTGCTTTGACTTCTTCTAGCACAGATACGCAGTATTTT.

This clonotype was seen many times. The V call is TRBV12-3 or TRBV12-4, the J call TRBJ2-7; TRBD2 agrees at 7 bases. This CDR3 has 14 residues. Germline trimming cut 2 bases from V and 4 bases from J; bases unmatched to any gene: 5. DNA of the CDR3: TGTGCCAGCAGTTTACCCGGGACTACTTACGAGCAGTACTTC. Protein product: CASSLPGTTYEQYF.

Many counts were recorded for this clonotype. This rearrangement joins TRBV6-2 or TRBV6-3 to TRBJ2-2; no clear D. There are 15 residues in the CDR3. Germline lookup yields CDR1 MNHEY and CDR2 SVGEGT. Trimming took 3 bases from V and 0 from J, leaving 8 bases between them. The CDR3 is CASSYESSNTGELFF. The CDR3 DNA reads TGTGCCAGCAGTTATGAGTCTTCGAACACCGGGGAGCTGTTTTTT.

This clonotype has at least ten counts. V is TRBV5-1 and J is TRBJ2-3, with 7 nucleotides matching TRBD1. The CDR3 loop spans 16 amino acids. Germline loops: CDR1 SGHRS, CDR2 YFSETQ. The junction had 9 bases not matched to a gene; V was cut back by 4 bases and J by 1 base. CDR3 nucleotide sequence: TGCGCCAGCAGCCCACGGACAGGCGACCGCACAGATACGCAGTATTTT. The encoded protein is CASSPRTGDRTDTQYF.

In its sample, this clonotype was seen many times. The chain combines TRBV24-1 with TRBJ2-3; TRBD1 aligns across 9 bases. Germline V gives CDR1 KGHDR, CDR2 SFDVKD. Trimming at V came to 3 bases and at J to 0 bases, leaving 3 bases not matched to a gene. CDR3 length: 16 residues. The CDR3 DNA sequence: TGTGCCACCAGTGATACCGGGACAGGGAGCACAGATACGCAGTATTTT. Translation gives CATSDTGTGSTDTQYF.

This clonotype was observed many times. V usage is TRBV20-1 and J usage is TRBJ2-7, with D perhaps TRBD1 or TRBD2 (5 bases each). Germline V CDR1 and CDR2: DFQATT, SNEGSKA (reference sequence). The CDR3 runs to 14 residues. This CDR3 reads CSSSPGTFSYEQYF. Written as DNA, the CDR3 is TGCAGCTCGAGTCCCGGGACGTTCTCCTACGAGCAGTACTTC.